A single T cell receptor (beta chain) is shown here with its context. Its target is not known. The CDR3 is made up of 15 amino acids. The ends lost 2 bases at V and 3 bases at J; junction bases unmatched: 3. CDR1 MNHEY and CDR2 SVGAGI come from the germline V gene. TCRdb passed the RT-PCR reads through MiXCR, listing each CDR3 protein once. This sample yields about 780,000 distinct CDR3 sequences, of which under 20% are seen a single time; roughly a tenth belongs to the top ten. These data are taken from a study of response to subunit inactivated influenza vaccine. Notes on the study in general: It was the authors' suggestion that each seasonal influenza vaccination recruits few new T cells.

The starting material was PBMCs from blood, obtained roughly 5 days after vaccination. This receptor was obtained from a man between 45 and 60 years old who received an inactivated influenza vaccine. The genes are TRBV6-5 and TRBJ2-2; the match to TRBD1 covers 7 bases. CDR3 in amino acids: CASSYPGQHTGELFF. For the CDR3, the DNA is TGTGCCAGCAGTTACCCGGGACAGCACACCGGGGAGCTGTTTTTT.